These 11 T cell receptor beta chains originate from one sample sequenced in a study of blood T cell repertoires in COVID-19. Libraries were prepared by immunoSEQ multiplex PCR; TCRdb keeps only in-frame clonotypes and omits some of them. The sample gives approximately 200,000 clones, more than 70% of which show up once; roughly 3.7% is in the top ten. Material for sequencing was peripheral blood. The receptors shown here come from a woman aged 25 to 39 with acute or convalescent COVID-19.

The chain combines TRBV14 with TRBJ1-6; the match to TRBD1 covers 9 bases. Looked up from germline, CDR1 is SGHDN and CDR2 is FVKESK. The CDR3 is 16 residues long. V was clipped by 4 bases and J by 1 base; unmatched bases: 2. The CDR3 region is CASSPDRGSYNSPLHF. The CDR3 nucleotides are TGTGCCAGCAGCCCGGACAGGGGTTCCTATAATTCACCCCTCCACTTT.

This chain uses TRBV21-1 with TRBJ2-7; TRBD2, the table's D call, was not compared with the DNA. TRBV21-1 is noted as a pseudogene. The CDR3 spans 17 residues. CDR3 bases: TGTGCCAGCAGCAAAGATTTCCGGGAGGGCCCTCCGTACGAGCAGTACTTC. Translating gives CASSKDFREGPPYEQYF.

This clone showed up just a few times. This rearrangement joins TRBV6-5 to TRBJ2-2; 8 bases agree with TRBD1. CDR1 and CDR2 (germline): MNHEY, SVGAGI. The junction had 10 bases not matched to a gene; V was cut back by 4 bases and J by 6 bases. This CDR3 spans 16 amino acids. CDR3 in DNA: TGTGCCAGCAGTTCCCCCGACAGGGGCTCCCCCGGGGAGCTGTTTTTT. Translating it yields CASSSPDRGSPGELFF.

The chain recombines TRBV15 with TRBJ1-6; 7 bases match TRBD1. Germline assignment: CDR1 LNHNV and CDR2 YYDKDF (reference sequence). The CDR3 spans 13 residues. CDR3 DNA: TGTGCGGTGGGGGACAGACGTAATTCACCCCTCCACTTT. It yields the protein CAVGDRRNSPLHF.

The genes are TRBV5-6 and TRBJ2-3; D perhaps matches TRBD1 (5 bases). CDR1 is SGHDT and CDR2 is YYEEEE in the germline V gene. The CDR3 spans 16 residues. The V end lost 0 bases, the J end lost 0 bases, and 11 bases lay between the germline ends. The CDR3, as DNA: TGTGCCAGCAGCTTGGGGGGCGGCCTTAGCACAGATACGCAGTATTTT. Translated: CASSLGGGLSTDTQYF.

This chain connects TRBV7-2 to TRBJ2-3; possibly TRBD1 for D (8 bases). This CDR3 has 15 amino acids. Trimming took 8 bases from V and 0 from J, leaving 15 bases between them. CDR1 and CDR2 from the germline V gene are SGHTA and FQGNSA. The CDR3 loop is CASHRGGFSTDTQYF. The CDR3 coding sequence is TGTGCCAGCCACAGGGGGGGGTTTAGCACAGATACGCAGTATTTT.

Comment on this clone: Other DNA sequences within the sample encode an identical CDR3. The chain employs TRBV12-3 or TRBV12-4 and TRBJ1-5, with D perhaps matching TRBD1 (5 bases). Trimming shortened V by 8 bases and J by 2 bases, and 10 bases separated the two germline ends. This CDR3 contains 13 residues. CDR3: CASAGSGNQPQHF. DNA of the CDR3: TGTGCCAGCGCAGGGTCCGGCAATCAGCCCCAGCATTTT.

About this clone itself: The junction and the germline gene differ at one end; a read error may be behind it. The rearrangement joins TRBV2 to TRBJ2-1, with 8 bases fitting TRBD1. The CDR3 has 12 residues. Germline loops: CDR1 SNHLY, CDR2 FYNNEI. The CDR3 coding sequence is TGTGCCAGCAGTCAACACGGAGGGACAGGCCTCTTC. Encoded protein: CASSQHGGTGLF.

The rearrangement joins TRBV12-5 to TRBJ1-3; the D is unclear. The CDR3 has 14 amino acids. In germline, CDR1 is LGHNT, CDR2 FRNRAP. Trimming cost V 7 bases and J 2 bases, with 12 bases left between them. The CDR3 reads CASAVFPPGNTIYF. The CDR3 DNA follows: TGTGCTAGTGCGGTTTTCCCTCCTGGAAACACCATATATTTT.

This clone was observed once. The J gene is TRBJ1-6, the V gene TRBV5-1; D is unresolved. Between the trimmed V and J ends, which lost 1 base and 6 bases, there was a span of 5 bases. The CDR3 is made up of 13 amino acids. The germline V gene encodes CDR1 SGHRS and CDR2 YFSETQ. The CDR3: CASSLNSNSPLHF. CDR3 DNA sequence: TGCGCCAGCAGCTTGAACAGTAATTCACCCCTCCACTTT.

The chain has TRBV2 and TRBJ2-5; 7 positions match TRBD1. Germline trimming cut 8 bases from V and 6 bases from J; bases unmatched to any gene: 3. The CDR3 consists of 11 residues. The V gene's germline CDR1 is SNHLY and CDR2 FYNNEI. The chain's CDR3 is CASRQGQTQYF. The CDR3 DNA reads TGTGCCAGCCGACAGGGACAGACCCAGTACTTC.